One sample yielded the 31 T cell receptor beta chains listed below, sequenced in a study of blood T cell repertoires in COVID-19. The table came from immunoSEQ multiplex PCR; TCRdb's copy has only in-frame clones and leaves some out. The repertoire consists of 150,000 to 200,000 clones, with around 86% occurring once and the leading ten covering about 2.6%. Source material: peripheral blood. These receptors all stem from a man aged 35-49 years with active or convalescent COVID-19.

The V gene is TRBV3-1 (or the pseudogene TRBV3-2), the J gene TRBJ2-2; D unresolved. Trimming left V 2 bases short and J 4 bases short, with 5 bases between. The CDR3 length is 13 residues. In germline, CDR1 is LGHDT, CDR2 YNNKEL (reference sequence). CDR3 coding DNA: TGTGCCAGCAGCCAAACTTCCACCGGGGAGCTGTTTTTT. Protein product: CASSQTSTGELFF.

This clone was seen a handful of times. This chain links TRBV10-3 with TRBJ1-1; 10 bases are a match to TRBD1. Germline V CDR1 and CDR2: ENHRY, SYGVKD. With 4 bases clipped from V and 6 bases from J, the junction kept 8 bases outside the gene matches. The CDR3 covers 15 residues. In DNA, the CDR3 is TGTGCCATCAGTGCAAAAGGACAGGGGGACGCTGAAGCTTTCTTT. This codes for CAISAKGQGDAEAFF.

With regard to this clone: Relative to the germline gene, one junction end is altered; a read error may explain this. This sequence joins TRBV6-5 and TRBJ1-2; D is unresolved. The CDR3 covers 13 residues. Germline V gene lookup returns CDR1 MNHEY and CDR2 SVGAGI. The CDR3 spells CASSYSGSYGYTF. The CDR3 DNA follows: TGTGCCAGCAGCTACTCCGGGTCCTATGGCTACACCTTC.

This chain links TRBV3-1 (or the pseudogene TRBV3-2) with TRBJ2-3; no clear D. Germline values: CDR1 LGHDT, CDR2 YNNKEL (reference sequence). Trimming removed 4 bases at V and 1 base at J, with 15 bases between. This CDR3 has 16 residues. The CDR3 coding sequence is TGTGCCAGCAGCCTTCGACTGGCATACGGCACAGATACGCAGTATTTT. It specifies CASSLRLAYGTDTQYF.

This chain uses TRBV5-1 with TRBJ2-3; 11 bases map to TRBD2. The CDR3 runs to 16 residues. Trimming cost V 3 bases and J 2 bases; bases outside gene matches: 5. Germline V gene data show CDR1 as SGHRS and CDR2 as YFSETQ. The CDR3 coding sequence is TGCGCCAGCAGCTCAAATAGCGGGGGGGCCACAGATACGCAGTATTTT. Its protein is CASSSNSGGATDTQYF.

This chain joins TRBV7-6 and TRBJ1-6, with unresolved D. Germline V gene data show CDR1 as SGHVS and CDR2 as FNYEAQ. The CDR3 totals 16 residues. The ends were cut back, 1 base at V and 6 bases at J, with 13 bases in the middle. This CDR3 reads CASSLDIGEANSPLHF. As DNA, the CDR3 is TGTGCCAGCAGCTTAGATATCGGGGAGGCTAATTCACCCCTCCACTTT.

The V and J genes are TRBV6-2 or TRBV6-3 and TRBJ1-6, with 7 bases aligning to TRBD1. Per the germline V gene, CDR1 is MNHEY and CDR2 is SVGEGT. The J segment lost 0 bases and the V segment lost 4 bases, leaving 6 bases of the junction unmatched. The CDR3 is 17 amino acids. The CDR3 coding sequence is TGTGCCAGCAGTTCGGACAGGCCGAGCTCCTATAATTCACCCCTCCACTTT. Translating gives CASSSDRPSSYNSPLHF.

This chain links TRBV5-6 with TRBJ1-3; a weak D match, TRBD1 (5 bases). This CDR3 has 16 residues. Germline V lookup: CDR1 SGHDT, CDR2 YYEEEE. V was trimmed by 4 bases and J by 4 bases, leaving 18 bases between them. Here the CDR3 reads CASSPVGGGAGNTIYF. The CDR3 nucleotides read TGTGCCAGCAGCCCTGTGGGTGGAGGGGCCGGAAACACCATATATTTT.

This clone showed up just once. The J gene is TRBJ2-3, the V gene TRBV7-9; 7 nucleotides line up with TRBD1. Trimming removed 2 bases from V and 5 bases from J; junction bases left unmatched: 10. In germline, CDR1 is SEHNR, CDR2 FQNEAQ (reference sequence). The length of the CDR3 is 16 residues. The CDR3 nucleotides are TGTGCCAGCAGCTTAAGGGACAGTCCCAGGGGAGATACGCAGTATTTT. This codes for CASSLRDSPRGDTQYF.

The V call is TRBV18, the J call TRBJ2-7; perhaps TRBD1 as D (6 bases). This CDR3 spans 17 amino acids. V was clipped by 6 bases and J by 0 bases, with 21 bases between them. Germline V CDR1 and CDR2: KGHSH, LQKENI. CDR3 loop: CASSPVLSTGRSYEQYF. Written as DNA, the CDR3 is TGTGCCAGCTCTCCAGTCCTCTCGACAGGCCGCTCCTACGAGCAGTACTTC.

The CDR3 reads CATAGTGGYGYTF. The CDR3 DNA follows: TGTGCCACCGCCGGGACAGGGGGGTATGGCTACACCTTC. The chain employs TRBV24-1 and TRBJ1-2, with 11 bases lining up with TRBD1. The junction had 4 bases not matched to a gene; V was cut back by 9 bases and J by 5 bases. The length of the CDR3 is 13 residues. Germline V gene lookup returns CDR1 KGHDR and CDR2 SFDVKD.

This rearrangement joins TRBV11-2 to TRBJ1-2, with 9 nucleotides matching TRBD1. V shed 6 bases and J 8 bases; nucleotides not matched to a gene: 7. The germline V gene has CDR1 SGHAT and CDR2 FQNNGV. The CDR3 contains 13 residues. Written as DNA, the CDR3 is TGTGCCAGCAGTCAGGACAGGGGTGGAGGCTACACCTTC. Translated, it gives CASSQDRGGGYTF.

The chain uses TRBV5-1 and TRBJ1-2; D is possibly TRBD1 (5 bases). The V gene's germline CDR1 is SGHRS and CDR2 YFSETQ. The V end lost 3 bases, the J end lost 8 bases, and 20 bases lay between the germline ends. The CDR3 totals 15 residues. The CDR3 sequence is CASSSVLTGSGGYTF. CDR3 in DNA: TGCGCCAGCAGCTCGGTACTAACAGGATCTGGCGGCTACACCTTC.

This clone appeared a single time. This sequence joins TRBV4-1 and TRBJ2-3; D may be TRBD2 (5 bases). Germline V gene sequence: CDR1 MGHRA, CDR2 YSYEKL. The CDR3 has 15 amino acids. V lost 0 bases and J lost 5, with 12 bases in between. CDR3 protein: CASSQEPTGEDTQYF. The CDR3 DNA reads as TGCGCCAGCAGCCAAGAACCAACCGGGGAAGATACGCAGTATTTT.

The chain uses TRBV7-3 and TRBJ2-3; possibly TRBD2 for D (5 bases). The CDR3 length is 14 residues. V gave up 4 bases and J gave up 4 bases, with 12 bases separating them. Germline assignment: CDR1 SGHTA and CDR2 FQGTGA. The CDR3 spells CASSSPTTSDTQYF. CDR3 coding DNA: TGTGCCAGCAGCTCTCCGACTACTTCAGATACGCAGTATTTT.

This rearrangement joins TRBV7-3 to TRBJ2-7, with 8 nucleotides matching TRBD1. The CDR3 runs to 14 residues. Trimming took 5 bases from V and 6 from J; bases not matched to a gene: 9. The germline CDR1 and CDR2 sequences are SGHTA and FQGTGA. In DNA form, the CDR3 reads TGTGCCAGCAGCGAGGACAGGGTGGCTTCCGAGCAGTACTTC. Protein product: CASSEDRVASEQYF.

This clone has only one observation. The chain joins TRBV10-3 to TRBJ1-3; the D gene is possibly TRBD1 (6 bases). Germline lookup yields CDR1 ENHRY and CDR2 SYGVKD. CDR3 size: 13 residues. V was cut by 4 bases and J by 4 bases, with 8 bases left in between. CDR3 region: CAISGDKGNTIYF. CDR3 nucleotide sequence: TGTGCCATCAGTGGGGACAAAGGAAACACCATATATTTT.

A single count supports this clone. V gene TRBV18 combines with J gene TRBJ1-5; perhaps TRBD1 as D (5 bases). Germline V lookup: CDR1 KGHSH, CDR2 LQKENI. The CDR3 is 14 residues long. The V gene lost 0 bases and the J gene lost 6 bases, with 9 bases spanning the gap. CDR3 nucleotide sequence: TGTGCCAGCTCACCACCCGGGGGGACTCAGCCCCAGCATTTT. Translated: CASSPPGGTQPQHF.

The CDR3 bases are TGTGCCAGCAGCAAACCGTCAACAACCCAAACAGAGTCAGCTTTCTTT. It encodes CASSKPSTTQTESAFF. The chain employs TRBV7-9 and TRBJ1-1; D remains ambiguous. The CDR3 loop spans 16 amino acids. The V end was cut by 5 bases, the J end by 10 bases, with 26 bases between. CDR1 is SEHNR and CDR2 is FQNEAQ in the germline V gene (reference sequence).

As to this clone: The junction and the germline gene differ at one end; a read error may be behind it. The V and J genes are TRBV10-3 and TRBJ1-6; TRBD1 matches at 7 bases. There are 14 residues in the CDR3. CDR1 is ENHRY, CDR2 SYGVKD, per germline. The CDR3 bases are TGTGCCATCACTGAGGGACAGTATAATTCACCCCTCCACTTT. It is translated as CAITEGQYNSPLHF.

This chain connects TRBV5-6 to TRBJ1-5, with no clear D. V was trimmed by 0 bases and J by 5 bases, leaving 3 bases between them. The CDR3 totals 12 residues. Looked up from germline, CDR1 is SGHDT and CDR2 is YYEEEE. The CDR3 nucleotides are TGTGCCAGCAGCTTGGGAGATCAGCCCCAGCATTTT. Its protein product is CASSLGDQPQHF.

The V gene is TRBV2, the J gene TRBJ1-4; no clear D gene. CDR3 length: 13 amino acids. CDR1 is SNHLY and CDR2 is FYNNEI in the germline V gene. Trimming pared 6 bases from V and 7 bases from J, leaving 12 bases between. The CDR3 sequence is CASSPASGEKLFF. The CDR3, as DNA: TGTGCCAGCAGCCCCGCCTCGGGTGAAAAACTGTTTTTT.

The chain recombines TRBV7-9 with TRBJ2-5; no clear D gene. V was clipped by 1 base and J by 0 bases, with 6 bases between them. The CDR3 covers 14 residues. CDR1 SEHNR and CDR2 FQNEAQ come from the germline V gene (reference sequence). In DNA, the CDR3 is TGTGCCAGCAGCTTAGGTGGCAACCAAGAGACCCAGTACTTC. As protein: CASSLGGNQETQYF.

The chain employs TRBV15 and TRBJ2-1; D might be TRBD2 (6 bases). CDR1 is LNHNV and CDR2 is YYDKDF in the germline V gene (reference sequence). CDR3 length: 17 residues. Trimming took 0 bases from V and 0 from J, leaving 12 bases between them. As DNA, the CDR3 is TGTGCCACCAGCAGAGAGGGTATGCGGGGCTCCTACAATGAGCAGTTCTTC. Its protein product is CATSREGMRGSYNEQFF.

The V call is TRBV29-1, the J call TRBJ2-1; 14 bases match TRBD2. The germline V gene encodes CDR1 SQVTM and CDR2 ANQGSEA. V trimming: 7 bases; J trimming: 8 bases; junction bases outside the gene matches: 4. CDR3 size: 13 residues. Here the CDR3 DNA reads TGCAGCGGACGACTAGCGGGGGGGCATGAGCAGTTCTTC. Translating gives CSGRLAGGHEQFF.

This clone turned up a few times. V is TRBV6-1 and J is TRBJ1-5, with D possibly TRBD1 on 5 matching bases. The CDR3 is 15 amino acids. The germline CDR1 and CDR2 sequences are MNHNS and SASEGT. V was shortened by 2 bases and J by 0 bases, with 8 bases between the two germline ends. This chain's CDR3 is CASSEQGLSNQPQHF. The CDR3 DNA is TGTGCCAGCAGTGAACAGGGCCTTAGCAATCAGCCCCAGCATTTT.

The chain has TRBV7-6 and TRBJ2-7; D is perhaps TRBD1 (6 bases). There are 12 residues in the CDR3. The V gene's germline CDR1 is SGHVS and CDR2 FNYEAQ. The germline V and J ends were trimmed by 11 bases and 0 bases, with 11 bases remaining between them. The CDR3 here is CAVRDTSYEQYF. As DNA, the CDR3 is TGTGCCGTACGGGACACCTCCTACGAGCAGTACTTC.

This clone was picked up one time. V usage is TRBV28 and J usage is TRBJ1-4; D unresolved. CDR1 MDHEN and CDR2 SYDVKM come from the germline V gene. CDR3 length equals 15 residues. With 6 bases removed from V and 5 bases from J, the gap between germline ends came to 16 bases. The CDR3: CASSPPVRLNEKLFF. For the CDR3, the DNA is TGTGCCAGCAGCCCCCCGGTGCGATTAAATGAAAAACTGTTTTTT.

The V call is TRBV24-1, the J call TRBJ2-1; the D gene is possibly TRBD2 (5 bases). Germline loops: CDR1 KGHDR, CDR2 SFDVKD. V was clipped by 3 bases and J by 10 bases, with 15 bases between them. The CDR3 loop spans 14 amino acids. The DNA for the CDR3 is TGTGCCACCAGTGATCTTCGGACGGGATTAGAGCAGTTCTTC. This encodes CATSDLRTGLEQFF.

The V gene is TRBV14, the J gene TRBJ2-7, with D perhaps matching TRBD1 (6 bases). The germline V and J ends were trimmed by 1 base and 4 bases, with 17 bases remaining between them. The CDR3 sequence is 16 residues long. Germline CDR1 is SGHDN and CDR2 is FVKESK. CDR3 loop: CASSQVRGRDLYEQYF. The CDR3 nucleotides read TGTGCCAGCAGCCAAGTCAGGGGACGCGATTTGTACGAGCAGTACTTC.

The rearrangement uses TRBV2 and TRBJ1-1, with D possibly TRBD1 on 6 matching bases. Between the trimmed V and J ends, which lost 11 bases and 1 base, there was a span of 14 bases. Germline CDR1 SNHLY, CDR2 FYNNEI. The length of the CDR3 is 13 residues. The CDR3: CARVTGPNTEAFF. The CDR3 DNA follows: TGTGCCCGGGTGACAGGTCCGAACACTGAAGCTTTCTTT.